This TCR beta chain originates from a study of T cells after yellow fever vaccination. V dropped 4 bases and J dropped 0 bases, with 10 bases sitting between them. Germline loops: CDR1 SGHVS, CDR2 FNYEAQ. CDR3 length equals 14 residues. A universal primer site and UMIs were added as TCR cDNA was made by 5'RACE template switching. From the 5' RACE reads, TCRdb called clonotypes with MiXCR, one entry per CDR3 protein. This sample has around 350,000 distinct CDR3 sequences, with under 7.5% found just once. This clonotype has just a few counts. The target antigen is unknown. Whole-study findings and limits: Post-booster repertoires contained most primary-vaccination clones again (about 96% CD4, approximately 88% CD8). It was a weaker secondary response, yet one that peaked faster, at day 5 versus 15.

The sample in question was PBMCs, obtained 5 days after the yellow fever booster vaccination. This sequence joins TRBV7-6 and TRBJ2-7; D is possibly TRBD2 (5 bases). This TCR was recovered from a man in his thirties or forties who received the YFV17D yellow fever vaccine. This CDR3 is CASSYRRSSYEQYF. CDR3 coding DNA: TGTGCCAGCAGCTACCGGAGGAGCTCCTACGAGCAGTACTTC.